The clone carrying this TCR beta chain was seen only once. Its antigen is currently unknown. Germline V gene data show CDR1 as SGHTA and CDR2 as FQGNSA. Germline trimming cut 5 bases from V and 4 bases from J; bases unmatched to any gene: 3. This CDR3 has 13 amino acids. This specimen comes from a study of cytomegalovirus exposure and HLA in healthy donors. Study findings and constraints: In an earlier analysis, in some 540 donors, most V segments appeared productive either ~87% or ~30% of the time.

The PCR had 60 Vbeta and 13 Jbeta primers. The repertoire was sequenced with immunoSEQ multiplex PCR; TCRdb's copy has only in-frame clones and lacks some. The profile shows approximately 70,000 clones, about two thirds of them singletons. The TCR comes from a man aged 40-55 years in good health and CMV-seropositive. Material for sequencing was PBMCs. The rearrangement joins TRBV7-2 to TRBJ2-5; 8 nucleotides agree with TRBD1. The CDR3 nucleotides are TGTGCCAGCAGCCCAGGACAGGGAGAGACCCAGTACTTC. It codes for CASSPGQGETQYF.